This TCR beta chain is from a study of blood T cell repertoires in COVID-19. Authors' analysis steps: Nucleated cell counts were estimated from reference gene primer amplification. Sequencing was performed with immunoSEQ multiplex PCR; in TCRdb, only in-frame clones are kept and a portion is missing. D and trimming were read from the DNA, whereas the V and J calls and clone size are those reported in that table. The sample consists of approximately 110,000 clones, approximately 86% of them appearing once. The germline V and J ends were trimmed by 3 bases and 10 bases, with 19 bases remaining between them. CDR1 and CDR2 from the germline V gene are GTSNPN and SVGIG (reference sequence). This CDR3 comprises 13 residues.

Sample: peripheral blood. This sequence was found in a woman aged 45 to 65 with active or convalescent COVID-19. The chain joins TRBV30 to TRBJ2-7; D perhaps matches TRBD2 (6 bases). The CDR3 protein is CAWSGRDPREQYF. The CDR3 region has the DNA TGTGCCTGGAGCGGGCGGGACCCTAGAGAACAGTACTTC.